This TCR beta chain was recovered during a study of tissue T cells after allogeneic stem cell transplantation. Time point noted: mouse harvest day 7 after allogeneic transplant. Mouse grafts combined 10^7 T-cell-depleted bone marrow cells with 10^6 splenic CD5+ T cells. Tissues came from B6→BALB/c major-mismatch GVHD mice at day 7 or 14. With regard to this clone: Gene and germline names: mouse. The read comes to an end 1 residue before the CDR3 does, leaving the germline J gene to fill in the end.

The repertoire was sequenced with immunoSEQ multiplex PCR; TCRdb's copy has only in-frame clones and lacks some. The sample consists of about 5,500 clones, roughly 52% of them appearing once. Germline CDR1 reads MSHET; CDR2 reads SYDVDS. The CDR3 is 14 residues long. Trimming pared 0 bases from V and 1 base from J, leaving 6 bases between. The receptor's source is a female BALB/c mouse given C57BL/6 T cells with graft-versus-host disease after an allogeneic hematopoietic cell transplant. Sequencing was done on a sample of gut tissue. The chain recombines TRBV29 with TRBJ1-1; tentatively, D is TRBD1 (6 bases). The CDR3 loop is CASSLSQGNTEVFF. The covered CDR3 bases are TGTGCTAGCAGTTTATCACAGGGGAACACAGAAGTCTTC.